These 5 T cell receptor beta chains originate from one sample sequenced in a study of cytomegalovirus exposure and HLA in healthy donors. PCR amplification relied on 60 Vbeta primers (plus 13 Jbeta primers). Assay: immunoSEQ multiplex PCR; the TCRdb copy retains only in-frame clones and omits some. This table has 100,000 to 150,000 clones, about 68% appearing once. The source material was PBMCs. These receptors all stem from a man aged 35 to 55 in good health and CMV-seropositive.

For this clone: Other DNA sequences from this sample encode an identical CDR3 as well. The chain combines TRBV28 with TRBJ1-2; maybe TRBD1 (5 bases). This CDR3 is built from 15 residues. Germline lookup yields CDR1 MDHEN and CDR2 SYDVKM. Trimming stripped 5 bases from V and 7 bases from J, with 20 bases between. The CDR3 is CASSPPQEGWRGYTF. The DNA for the CDR3 is TGTGCCAGCAGTCCGCCTCAGGAGGGGTGGCGTGGCTACACCTTC.

The chain carries TRBV19 and TRBJ2-7; 9 bases match TRBD2. This CDR3 spans 13 amino acids. Germline CDR1 reads LNHDA; CDR2 reads SQIVND (reference sequence). The V and J ends lost 8 bases and 3 bases, in that order; junction bases with no gene match: 5. CDR3 nucleotides: TGTGCCAGTTCCGCGGGGGGGGTCTACGAGCAGTACTTC. This codes for CASSAGGVYEQYF.

In its sample, this clone was seen a few times. The genes are TRBV11-2 and TRBJ2-7, with D unclear. CDR1 is SGHAT, CDR2 FQNNGV, per germline. The CDR3 runs to 14 residues. V lost 0 bases and J lost 0, with 6 bases in between. CDR3 loop: CASSLEANSYEQYF. As DNA, the CDR3 is TGTGCCAGCAGCTTAGAAGCTAACTCCTACGAGCAGTACTTC.

The chain joins TRBV6-4 to TRBJ2-5; 11 bases line up with TRBD2. Germline CDR1 MRHNA, CDR2 SNTAGT. The CDR3 is made up of 15 amino acids. Trimming at V came to 6 bases and at J to 1 base, leaving 4 bases not matched to a gene. CDR3 in DNA: TGTGCCAGCAGCGATCTAGCGGGGGGCCAAGAGACCCAGTACTTC. Its protein is CASSDLAGGQETQYF.

This clone has only a few counts. The chain is built from TRBV7-2 and TRBJ2-5; D uncertain. Germline CDR1 is SGHTA and CDR2 is FQGNSA. The V gene lost 3 bases and the J gene lost 5 bases, with 10 bases spanning the gap. The CDR3 is made up of 13 amino acids. CDR3 DNA: TGTGCCAGCAGCTTGCCCGCTGAGGAGACCCAGTACTTC. This sequence encodes CASSLPAEETQYF.